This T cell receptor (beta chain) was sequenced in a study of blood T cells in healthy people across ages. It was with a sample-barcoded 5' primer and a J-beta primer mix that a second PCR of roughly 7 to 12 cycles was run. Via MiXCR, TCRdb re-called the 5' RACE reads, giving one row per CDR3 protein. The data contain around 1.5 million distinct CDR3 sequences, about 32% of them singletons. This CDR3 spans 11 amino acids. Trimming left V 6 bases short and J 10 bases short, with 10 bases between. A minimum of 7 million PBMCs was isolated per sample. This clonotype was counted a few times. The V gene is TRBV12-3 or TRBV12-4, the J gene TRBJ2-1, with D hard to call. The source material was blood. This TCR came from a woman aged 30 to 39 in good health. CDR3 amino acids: CASSFLWEQFF. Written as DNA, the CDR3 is TGTGCCAGCAGCTTCCTCTGGGAGCAGTTCTTC.